What follows is one T cell receptor (beta chain) and its context. This sample is part of a study of human T cells and chemical hapten exposure. TCRdb used MiXCR to reprocess the RACE reads, holding one entry per CDR3 protein. The sample contains roughly 380,000 distinct CDR3 sequences, roughly 5% of which appear only once. This CDR3 contains 14 residues. V was shortened by 1 base and J by 4 bases, with 11 bases between the two germline ends. The germline CDR1 and CDR2 sequences are SGHRS and YFSETQ. Time point: patch test 1, 2 weeks after DPC sensitization. The treatment is: therapeutic diphenylcyclopropenone sensitization with weekly scalp DPC.

This receptor was identified in a woman aged 45-60 years with alopecia areata. Some clones in this sample may be carry-over from other donors' samples. The J gene is TRBJ1-2, the V gene TRBV5-1; maybe TRBD1 (5 bases). The starting material was whole blood, obtained in connection with sensitization to the hapten diphenylcyclopropenone (DPC). The CDR3, as DNA: TGCGCCAGCAGCTTGAGGAGGGACGGCTATGGCTACACCTTC. It translates to CASSLRRDGYGYTF.